This entry lists 9 T cell receptor beta chains sequenced from one sample in a study of T cell responses to AZD1222 COVID-19 vaccine. Assay: immunoSEQ multiplex PCR; the TCRdb copy retains only in-frame clones and omits some. The sample consists of around 100,000 clones, more than 75% of them appearing once. Source: peripheral blood, taken 28 days after the second dose of the MenACWY control vaccine. These receptors were collected from an adult who received the MenACWY meningococcal vaccine as a control.

The chain employs TRBV18 and TRBJ1-1; D possibly corresponds to TRBD1 (5 bases). This CDR3 contains 17 residues. With 3 bases removed from V and 3 bases from J, the gap between germline ends came to 20 bases. In germline, CDR1 is KGHSH, CDR2 LQKENI. As DNA, the CDR3 is TGTGCCAGCTCACCGAGGAGTCTGGGGAAGGGGCACACTGAAGCTTTCTTT. This encodes CASSPRSLGKGHTEAFF.

The chain links TRBV11-2 to TRBJ2-7; D possibly corresponds to TRBD1 (5 bases). The V gene lost 1 base and the J gene lost 0 bases, with 16 bases spanning the gap. CDR1 is SGHAT, CDR2 FQNNGV, per germline. This CDR3 comprises 17 residues. CDR3 amino acids: CASSLVFSGSGSYEQYF. CDR3 bases: TGTGCCAGCAGCTTAGTTTTTTCAGGGTCGGGCTCCTACGAGCAGTACTTC.

This chain connects TRBV29-1 to TRBJ2-1; D tentatively reads TRBD1 or TRBD2 (5 bases each). Trimming left V 4 bases short and J 4 bases short, with 14 bases between. The CDR3 spans 14 residues. In germline, CDR1 is SQVTM, CDR2 ANQGSEA. CDR3 region: CSVAGLRRYNEQFF. As DNA, the CDR3 is TGCAGCGTTGCGGGGCTCCGGAGGTACAATGAGCAGTTCTTC.

V and J are TRBV25-1 and TRBJ2-5; 8 bases fit TRBD1. The CDR3 is made up of 15 amino acids. From germline, CDR1 is MGHDK and CDR2 SYGVNS. Trimming removed 5 bases from V and 5 bases from J; junction bases left unmatched: 10. As DNA, the CDR3 is TGTGCCAGCAGTATAGCAGGGGGCCTCGAGGAGACCCAGTACTTC. Translating it yields CASSIAGGLEETQYF.

The chain uses TRBV28 and TRBJ1-1; D might be TRBD1 (5 bases). This CDR3 has 14 residues. V lost 3 bases and J 3 bases, leaving 11 bases between the germline ends. CDR1 and CDR2 (germline): MDHEN, SYDVKM. The CDR3, as DNA: TGTGCCAGCAGTTTGTCAGGGTACTACACTGAAGCTTTCTTT. As protein: CASSLSGYYTEAFF.

The rearrangement uses TRBV7-9 and TRBJ1-5, with D hard to call. The CDR3 covers 16 residues. The germline V gene has CDR1 SEHNR and CDR2 FQNEAQ (reference sequence). V was clipped by 4 bases and J by 0 bases, with 13 bases between them. CDR3 sequence: CASSSSWGYSNQPQHF. The CDR3 DNA is TGTGCCAGCAGCTCGTCCTGGGGTTATAGCAATCAGCCCCAGCATTTT.

V usage is TRBV6-2 or TRBV6-3 and J usage is TRBJ1-2, with 7 bases lining up with TRBD1. The CDR3 totals 15 residues. V shed 5 bases and J 4 bases; nucleotides not matched to a gene: 10. In germline, CDR1 is MNHEY, CDR2 SVGEGT. The CDR3 region is CASSDDRGQSYGYTF. The CDR3 DNA sequence: TGTGCCAGCAGTGACGACCGGGGACAGTCCTATGGCTACACCTTC.

V and J are TRBV6-1 and TRBJ1-5; TRBD1 matches at 7 bases. Germline assignment: CDR1 MNHNS and CDR2 SASEGT. This CDR3 is built from 16 residues. With 3 bases clipped from V and 3 bases from J, the junction kept 8 bases outside the gene matches. The CDR3 bases are TGTGCCAGCAGTGAGTTTGACAGGGCCTTCAATCAGCCCCAGCATTTT. Its protein is CASSEFDRAFNQPQHF.

The rearrangement links TRBV9 to TRBJ2-3; 7 positions match TRBD1. Trimming at V came to 0 bases and at J to 4 bases, leaving 2 bases not matched to a gene. CDR3 length: 14 residues. CDR1 SGDLS and CDR2 YYNGEE come from the germline V gene. The CDR3 DNA follows: TGTGCCAGCAGCGTAGAAGGGGGCCCAGATACGCAGTATTTT. Translating gives CASSVEGGPDTQYF.